This TCR beta chain was sequenced in a study of shared clonotypes between healthy human individuals. Regarding this clone: Its specificity is not known.

The method was immunoSEQ multiplex PCR; TCRdb's version includes in-frame clones alone and lacks a portion of them. The sample yields about 2.1 million clones, 93% seen once. Terminally differentiated effector memory CD45RA+ cells were excluded by CCR7 positive selection of CD45RO-negative cells. Study results and caveats: Across subsets, estimated richness was generally greater for naive than for memory populations.

The sequence came from a man aged 18 to 29 in good health. Some clones in this sample may be carry-over from other donors' samples. The source material was naive CD8+ T cells from PBMCs.

DNA of the CDR3: TGTGCCAGTATGCTTGACACTCCCCGCCGTCAGGGCGTCTATGGCTACACCTTC. Translating it yields CASMLDTPRRQGVYGYTF. V usage is TRBV19 and J usage is TRBJ1-2, with D perhaps TRBD1 (5 bases). V lost 7 bases and J lost 4, with 28 bases in between. Per germline, CDR1 LNHDA and CDR2 SQIVND (reference sequence). This CDR3 is 18 amino acids long. The complete variable domain, with remaining parts taken from reference TRBV19 and TRBJ1-2, reads DGGITQSPKYLFRKEGQNVTLSCEQNLNHDAMYWYRQDPGQGLRLIYYSQIVNDFQKGDIAEGYSVSREKKESFPLTVTSAQKNPTAFYLCASMLDTPRRQGVYGYTFGSGTRLTVV.